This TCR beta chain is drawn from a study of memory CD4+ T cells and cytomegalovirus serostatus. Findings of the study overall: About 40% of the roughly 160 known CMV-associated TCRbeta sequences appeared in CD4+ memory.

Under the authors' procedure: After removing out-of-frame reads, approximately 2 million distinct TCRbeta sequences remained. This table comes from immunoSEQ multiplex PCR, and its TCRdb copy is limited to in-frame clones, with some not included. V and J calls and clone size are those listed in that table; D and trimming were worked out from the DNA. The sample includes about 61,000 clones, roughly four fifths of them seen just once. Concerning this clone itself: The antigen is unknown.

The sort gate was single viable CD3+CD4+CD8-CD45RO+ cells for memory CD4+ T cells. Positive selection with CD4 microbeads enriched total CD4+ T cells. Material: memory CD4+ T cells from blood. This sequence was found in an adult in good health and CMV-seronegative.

In DNA form, the CDR3 reads TGTGCCAGTAGTTCCGTAAGCTATGGCTACACCTTC. This encodes CASSSVSYGYTF. The V gene is TRBV19, the J gene TRBJ1-2; D unclear. The germline gives CDR1 LNHDA, CDR2 SQIVND (reference sequence). The CDR3 contains 12 residues. V lost 5 bases and J 4 bases, leaving 8 bases between the germline ends.